This is a list of T cell receptor beta chains from one sample in a study of shared clonotypes between healthy human individuals. Assay used: immunoSEQ multiplex PCR; TCRdb lists only in-frame clones, some missing. The sample carries some 2,500,000 clones, roughly 93% recorded once. Material for sequencing was naive CD4+ T cells from PBMCs. Source of these receptors: a young man in good health. Some clones in this sample may be carry-over from other donors' samples. Both conserved end residues are part of each CDR3. A D gene is named only where the DNA matches it firmly.

D	V	J	DNA	CDR3
NA	TRBV20-1	TRBJ2-5	TGCAGTTCGAGGCTACAAGAGACCCAGTACTTC	CSSRLQETQYF
TRBD1	TRBV6-1	TRBJ2-2	TGTGCCAGCAGACAGGGGGCCGGGACAAGGGAGCTGTTTTTT	CASRQGAGTRELFF
NA	TRBV2	TRBJ2-1	TGTGCCAGCAAGGACTCCTACAATGAGCAGTTCTTC	CASKDSYNEQFF
NA	TRBV28	TRBJ2-7	TGTGCCAGCAGTTTACCCCACGGGGCCGAGCAGTACTTC	CASSLPHGAEQYF
TRBD2	TRBV4-1	TRBJ2-3	TGCGCCAGCAGCCCCGGACTAGCGGGAGGCAACACAGATACGCAGTATTTT	CASSPGLAGGNTDTQYF
NA	TRBV5-1	TRBJ2-5	TGCGCCAGCAGCGCGGGGACACATCCTCAAGAGACCCAGTACTTC	CASSAGTHPQETQYF
TRBD1	TRBV15	TRBJ2-2	TGTGCCACCAGCAGTGGGGACAGATACACCGGGGAGCTGTTTTTT	CATSSGDRYTGELFF
NA	TRBV5-1	TRBJ2-7	TGCGCCAGCAGCTTCGTGGGAGACTACTCCTACGAGCAGTACTTC	CASSFVGDYSYEQYF
NA	TRBV5-1	TRBJ2-3	TGCGCCAGCAGCTTTCCAGGGATAGATACGCAGTATTTT	CASSFPGIDTQYF
NA	TRBV6-5	TRBJ1-1	TGTGCCAGCAGTTACTCCGGCAGGCTGAGGAGTGAAGCTTTCTTT	CASSYSGRLRSEAFF
NA	TRBV30	TRBJ2-3	TGTGCCTGGAGTGTTAATACTGGAACAGATACGCAGTATTTT	CAWSVNTGTDTQYF
NA	TRBV29-1	TRBJ1-5	TGCAGCGCCTACGATCCAGAAAGCAATCAGCCCCAGCATTTT	CSAYDPESNQPQHF
NA	TRBV28	TRBJ1-5	TGTGCCAGCAGCCCCAGAGGACTCAAGGGCCATCAGCCCCAGCATTTT	CASSPRGLKGHQPQHF